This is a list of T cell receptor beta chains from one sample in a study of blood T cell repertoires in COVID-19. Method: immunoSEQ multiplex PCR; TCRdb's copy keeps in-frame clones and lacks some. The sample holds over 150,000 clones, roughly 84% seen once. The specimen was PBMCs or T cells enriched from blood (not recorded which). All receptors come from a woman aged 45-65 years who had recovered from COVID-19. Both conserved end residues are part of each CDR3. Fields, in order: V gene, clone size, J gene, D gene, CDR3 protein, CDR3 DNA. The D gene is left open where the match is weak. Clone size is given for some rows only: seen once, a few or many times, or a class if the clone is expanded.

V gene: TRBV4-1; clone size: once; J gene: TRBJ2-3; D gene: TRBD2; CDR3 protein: CASSQGAGADTQYF; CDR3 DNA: TGCGCCAGCAGCCAAGGAGCGGGAGCAGATACGCAGTATTTT
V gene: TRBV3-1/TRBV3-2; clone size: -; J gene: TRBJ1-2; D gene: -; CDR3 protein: CASSQVRGIYTF; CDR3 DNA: TGTGCCAGCAGCCAAGTCAGAGGCATCTACACCTTC
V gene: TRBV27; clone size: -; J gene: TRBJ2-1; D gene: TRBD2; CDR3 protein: CASAHRGGAPSYNEQFF; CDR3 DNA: TGTGCCAGCGCCCACCGGGGGGGGGCCCCCTCCTACAATGAGCAGTTCTTC
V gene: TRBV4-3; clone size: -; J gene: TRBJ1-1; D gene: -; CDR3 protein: CASSQDAFSGVEAFF; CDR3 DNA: TGCGCCAGCAGCCAAGATGCTTTCTCAGGGGTCGAAGCTTTCTTT
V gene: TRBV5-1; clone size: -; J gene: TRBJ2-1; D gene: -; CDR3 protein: CASSLVRSSYNEQFF; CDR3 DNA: TGCGCCAGCAGCTTGGTACGGAGCTCCTACAATGAGCAGTTCTTC
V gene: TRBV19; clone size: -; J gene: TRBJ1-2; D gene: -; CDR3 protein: CASSIPAGRGYTF; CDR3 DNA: TGTGCCAGTAGTATCCCGGCAGGGCGAGGCTACACCTTC
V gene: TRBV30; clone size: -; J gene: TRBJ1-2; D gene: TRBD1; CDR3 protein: CAWSANTGDGYTF; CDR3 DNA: TGTGCCTGGAGTGCCAATACAGGGGATGGCTACACCTTC
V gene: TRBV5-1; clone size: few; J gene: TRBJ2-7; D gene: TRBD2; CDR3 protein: CASSLGGLAKSYEQYF; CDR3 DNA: TGCGCCAGCAGCTTGGGGGGACTAGCGAAATCCTACGAGCAGTACTTC
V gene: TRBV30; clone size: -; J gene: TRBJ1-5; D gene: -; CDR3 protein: CAWSVRLFHGADGNQPQHF; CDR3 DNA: TGTGCCTGGAGCGTTCGCCTATTTCATGGGGCCGATGGGAATCAGCCCCAGCATTTT
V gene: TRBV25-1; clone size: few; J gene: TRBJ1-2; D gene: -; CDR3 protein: CASSGQLYGYTF; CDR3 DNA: TGTGCCAGCAGTGGACAGCTCTATGGCTACACCTTC
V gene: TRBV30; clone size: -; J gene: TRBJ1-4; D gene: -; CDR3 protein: CAWSDTWLPGDEKLFF; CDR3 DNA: TGTGCCTGGAGTGATACGTGGTTACCAGGGGACGAAAAACTGTTTTTT
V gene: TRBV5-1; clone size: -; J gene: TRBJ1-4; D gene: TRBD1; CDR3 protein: CASSEAWGTGTNEKLFF; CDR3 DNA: TGCGCCAGCAGCGAAGCGTGGGGGACAGGGACTAATGAAAAACTGTTTTTT
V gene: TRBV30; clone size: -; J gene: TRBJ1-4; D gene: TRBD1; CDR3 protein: CAWSLLQGPNEKLFF; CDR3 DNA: TGTGCCTGGTCGCTTCTACAGGGGCCTAATGAAAAACTGTTTTTT
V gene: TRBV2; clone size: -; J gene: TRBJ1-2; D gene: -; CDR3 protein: CASSERGLRGYTF; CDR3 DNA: TGTGCCAGCAGTGAGCGGGGGTTGCGGGGCTACACCTTC
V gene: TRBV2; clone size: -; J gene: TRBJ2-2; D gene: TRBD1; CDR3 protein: CASSRTGGLTGELFF; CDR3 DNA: TGTGCCAGCAGTCGGACAGGGGGACTCACCGGGGAGCTGTTTTTT
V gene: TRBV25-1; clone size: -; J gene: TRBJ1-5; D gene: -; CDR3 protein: CASSDTWRYSNQPQHF; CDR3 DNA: TGTGCCAGCAGTGACACGTGGAGATATAGCAATCAGCCCCAGCATTTT
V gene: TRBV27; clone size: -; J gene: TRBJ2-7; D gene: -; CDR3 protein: CASSSLALTYEQYF; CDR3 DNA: TGTGCCAGCAGTTCTCTAGCGCTGACCTACGAGCAGTACTTC
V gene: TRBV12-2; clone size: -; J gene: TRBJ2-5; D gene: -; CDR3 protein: CASRLRTPGQQETQYF; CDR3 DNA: TGTGCAAGTCGCTTAAGGACTCCCGGCCAACAAGAGACCCAGTACTTC
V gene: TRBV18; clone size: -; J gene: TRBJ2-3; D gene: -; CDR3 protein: CASSHQTSTDTQYF; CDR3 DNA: TGTGCCAGCTCACACCAGACTAGCACAGATACGCAGTATTTT
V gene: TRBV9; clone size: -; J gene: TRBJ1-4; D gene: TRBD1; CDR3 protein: CASSRSDRDGIGTEKLFF; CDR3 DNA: TGTGCCAGCAGCAGATCGGACAGGGATGGGATCGGAACTGAAAAACTGTTTTTT
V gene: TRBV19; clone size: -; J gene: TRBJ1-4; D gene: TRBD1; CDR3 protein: CASSIQGATDEKLFF; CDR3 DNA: TGTGCCAGTAGTATTCAGGGGGCAACGGACGAAAAACTGTTTTTT
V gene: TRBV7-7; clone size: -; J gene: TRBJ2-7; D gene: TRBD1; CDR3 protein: CASSIRQGSGEQYF; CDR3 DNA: TGTGCTAGCAGCATAAGACAGGGTTCAGGCGAGCAGTACTTC
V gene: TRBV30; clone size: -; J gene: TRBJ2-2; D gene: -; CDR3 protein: CAWSNRAPNTGELFF; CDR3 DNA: TGTGCCTGGAGTAACAGGGCCCCGAACACCGGGGAGCTGTTTTTT
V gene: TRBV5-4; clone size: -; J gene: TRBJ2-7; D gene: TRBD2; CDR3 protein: CASSPTSGAYEQYF; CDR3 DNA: TGTGCCAGCAGCCCGACTAGCGGTGCCTACGAGCAGTACTTC
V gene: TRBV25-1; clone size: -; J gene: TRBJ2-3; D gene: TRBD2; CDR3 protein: CASSEPIAGGGADTQYF; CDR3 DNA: TGTGCCAGCAGTGAACCCATAGCGGGAGGGGGGGCAGATACGCAGTATTTT
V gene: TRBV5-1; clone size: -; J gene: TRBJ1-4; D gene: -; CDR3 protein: CASSPPGVNEKLFF; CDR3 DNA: TGCGCCAGCAGCCCCCCGGGGGTTAATGAAAAACTGTTTTTT
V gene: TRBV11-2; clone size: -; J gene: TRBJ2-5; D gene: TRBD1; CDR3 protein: CASSHSGQGETQYF; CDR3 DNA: TGTGCCAGCAGCCACAGCGGACAGGGAGAGACCCAGTACTTC
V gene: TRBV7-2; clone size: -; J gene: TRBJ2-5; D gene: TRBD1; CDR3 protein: CASSYRTGAQYF; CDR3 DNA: TGTGCCAGCAGCTACCGAACAGGGGCCCAGTACTTC
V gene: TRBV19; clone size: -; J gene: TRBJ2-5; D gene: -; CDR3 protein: CASSMTRGETQYF; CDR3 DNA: TGTGCCAGTAGTATGACACGCGGGGAGACCCAGTACTTC
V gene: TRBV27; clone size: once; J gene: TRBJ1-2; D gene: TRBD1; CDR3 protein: CASRARGQGAFRLSHGYTF; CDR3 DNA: TGTGCCAGCAGAGCGAGGGGACAGGGGGCTTTCCGATTATCCCACGGCTACACCTTC
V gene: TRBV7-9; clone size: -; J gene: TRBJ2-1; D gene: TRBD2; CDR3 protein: CASYLKGLRTSGKYNEQFF; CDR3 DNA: TGTGCCAGCTACCTCAAGGGTCTCAGGACTAGCGGGAAGTACAATGAGCAGTTCTTC
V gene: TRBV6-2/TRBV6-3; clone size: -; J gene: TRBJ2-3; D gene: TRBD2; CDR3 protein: CASSTGGVTDTQYF; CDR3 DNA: TGTGCCAGCAGTACGGGAGGTGTTACAGATACGCAGTATTTT
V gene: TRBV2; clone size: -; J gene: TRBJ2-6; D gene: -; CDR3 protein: CASSENRGGANVLTF; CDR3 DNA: TGTGCCAGCAGTGAAAACCGAGGGGGGGCCAACGTCCTGACTTTC
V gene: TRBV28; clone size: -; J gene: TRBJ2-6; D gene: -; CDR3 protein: CASSLYSGANVLTF; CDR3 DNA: TGTGCCAGCAGTTTGTACTCTGGGGCCAACGTCCTGACTTTC
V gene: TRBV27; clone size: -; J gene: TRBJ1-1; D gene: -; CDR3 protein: CASAGRGTEAFF; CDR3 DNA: TGTGCCAGTGCGGGTCGGGGAACTGAAGCTTTCTTT
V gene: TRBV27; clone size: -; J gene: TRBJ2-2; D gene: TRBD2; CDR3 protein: CASSLQAGVTGELFF; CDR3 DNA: TGTGCCAGCAGTTTACAAGCGGGAGTCACCGGGGAGCTGTTTTTT
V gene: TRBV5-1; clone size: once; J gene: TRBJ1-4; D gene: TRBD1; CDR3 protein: CASSPTGQGEEKLFF; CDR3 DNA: TGCGCCAGCAGCCCGACCGGACAGGGAGAGGAAAAACTGTTTTTT
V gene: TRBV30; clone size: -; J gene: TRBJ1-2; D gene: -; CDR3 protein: CAWGTSRVYTF; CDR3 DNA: TGTGCCTGGGGGACGTCTCGGGTCTACACCTTC
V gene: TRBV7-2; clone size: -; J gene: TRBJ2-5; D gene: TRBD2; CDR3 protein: CASSLYRLATETQYF; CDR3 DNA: TGTGCCAGCAGCTTATACCGACTAGCTACGGAGACCCAGTACTTC
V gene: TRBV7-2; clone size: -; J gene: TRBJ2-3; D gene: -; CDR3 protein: CASSDNRRDTQYF; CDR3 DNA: TGTGCCAGCAGCGACAACCGGAGGGATACGCAGTATTTT
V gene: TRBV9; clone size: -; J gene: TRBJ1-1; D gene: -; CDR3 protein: CASSQGMNTEAFF; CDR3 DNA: TGTGCCAGCAGCCAGGGGATGAACACTGAAGCTTTCTTT
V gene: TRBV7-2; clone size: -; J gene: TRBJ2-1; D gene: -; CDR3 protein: CASSLTGGNYNEQFF; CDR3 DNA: TGTGCCAGCAGCTTAACAGGCGGTAACTACAATGAGCAGTTCTTC
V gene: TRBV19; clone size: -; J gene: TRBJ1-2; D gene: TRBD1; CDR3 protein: CASSRNPRTGGAFGYTF; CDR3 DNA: TGTGCCAGTAGTAGAAATCCTCGGACAGGGGGCGCGTTTGGCTACACCTTC
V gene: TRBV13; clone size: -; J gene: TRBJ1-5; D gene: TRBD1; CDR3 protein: CASSSRTGAGPQHF; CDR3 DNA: TGTGCCAGCAGCTCTCGAACAGGGGCGGGGCCCCAGCATTTT
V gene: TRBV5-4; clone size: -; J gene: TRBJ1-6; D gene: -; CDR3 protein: CASSSPEVNSPLHF; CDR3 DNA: TGTGCCAGCAGCTCGCCGGAGGTTAATTCACCCCTCCACTTT
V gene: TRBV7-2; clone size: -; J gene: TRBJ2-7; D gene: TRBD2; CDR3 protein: CASTQRLAGVSEQYF; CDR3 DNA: TGTGCCAGCACCCAGAGACTAGCGGGAGTATCCGAGCAGTACTTC
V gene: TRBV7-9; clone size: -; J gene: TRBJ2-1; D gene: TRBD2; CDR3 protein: CASSLVGGSGTNEQFF; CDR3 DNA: TGTGCCAGCAGCTTAGTGGGGGGTAGCGGGACTAATGAGCAGTTCTTC
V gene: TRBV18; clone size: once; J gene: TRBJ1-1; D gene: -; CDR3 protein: CASSPLRQETEAFF; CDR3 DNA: TGTGCCAGCTCACCACTCCGACAGGAGACTGAAGCTTTCTTT
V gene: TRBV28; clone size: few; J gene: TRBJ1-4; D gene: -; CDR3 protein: CASSLGGWELFF; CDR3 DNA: TGTGCCAGCAGTTTGGGGGGGTGGGAACTGTTTTTT
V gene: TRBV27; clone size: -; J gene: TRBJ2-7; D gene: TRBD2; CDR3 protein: CASSLSGLAENYEQYF; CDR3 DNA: TGTGCCAGCAGTTTATCCGGACTAGCGGAGAATTACGAGCAGTACTTC